Only a few counts were recorded for the clone carrying this TCR beta chain. This record belongs to a study of blood T cells in healthy people across ages. Germline V gives CDR1 SGHAT, CDR2 FQDESV (reference sequence). The CDR3 length is 16 residues. V was pared by 2 bases and J by 1 base, with 6 bases of the junction left unmatched. Combining a sample-barcoded 5' primer with a J-beta primer mix, a second PCR ran for roughly 6 to 12 cycles. A tag from a template-switch adaptor with 12 random nucleotides marked each cDNA molecule. TCRdb analysed the 5' RACE reads with MiXCR anew, one entry per CDR3 protein. The sample holds about 810,000 distinct CDR3 sequences, roughly 34% seen once.

The gene calls are TRBV11-1 and TRBJ2-5; 8 bases match TRBD2. The sequencing input was blood. The source of this sequence is a man between 18 and 29 years old in good health. CDR3 sequence: CASSLKLAAVQETQYF. The DNA of the CDR3 is TGTGCCAGCAGCTTAAAACTAGCGGCCGTCCAAGAGACCCAGTACTTC.